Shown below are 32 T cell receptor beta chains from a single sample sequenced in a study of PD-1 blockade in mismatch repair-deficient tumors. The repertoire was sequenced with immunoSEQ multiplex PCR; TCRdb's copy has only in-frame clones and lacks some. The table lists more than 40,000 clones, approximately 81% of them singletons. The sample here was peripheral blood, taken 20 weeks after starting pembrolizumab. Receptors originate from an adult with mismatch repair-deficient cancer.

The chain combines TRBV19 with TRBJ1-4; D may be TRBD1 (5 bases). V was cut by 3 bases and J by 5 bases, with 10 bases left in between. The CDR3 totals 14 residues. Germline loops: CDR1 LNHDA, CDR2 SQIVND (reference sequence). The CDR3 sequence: CASSIPGGNEKLFF. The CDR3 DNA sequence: TGTGCCAGTAGTATTCCCGGGGGGAATGAAAAACTGTTTTTT. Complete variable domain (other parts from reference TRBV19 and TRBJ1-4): DGGITQSPKYLFRKEGQNVTLSCEQNLNHDAMYWYRQDPGQGLRLIYYSQIVNDFQKGDIAEGYSVSREKKESFPLTVTSAQKNPTAFYLCASSIPGGNEKLFFGSGTQLSVL.

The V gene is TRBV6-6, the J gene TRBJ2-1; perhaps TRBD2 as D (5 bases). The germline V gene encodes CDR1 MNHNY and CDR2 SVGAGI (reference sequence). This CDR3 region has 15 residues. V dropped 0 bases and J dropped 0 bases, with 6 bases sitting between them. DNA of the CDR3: TGTGCCAGCAGTTACTCAGGGAGCTCCTACAATGAGCAGTTCTTC. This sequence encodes CASSYSGSSYNEQFF.

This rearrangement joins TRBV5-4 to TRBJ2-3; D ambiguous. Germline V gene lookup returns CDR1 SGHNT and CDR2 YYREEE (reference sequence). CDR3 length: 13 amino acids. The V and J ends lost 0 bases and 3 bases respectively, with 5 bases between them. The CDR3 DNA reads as TGTGCCAGCAGCTTGGAAGCAACAGATACGCAGTATTTT. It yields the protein CASSLEATDTQYF.

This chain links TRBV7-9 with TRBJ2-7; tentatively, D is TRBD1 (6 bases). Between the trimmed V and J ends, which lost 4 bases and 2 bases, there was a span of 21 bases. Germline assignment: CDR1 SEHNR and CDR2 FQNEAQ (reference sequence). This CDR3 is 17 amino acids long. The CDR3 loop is CASSYSRSGTKAYEQYF. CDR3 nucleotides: TGTGCCAGCAGCTATTCTCGCTCCGGGACAAAAGCCTACGAGCAGTACTTC.

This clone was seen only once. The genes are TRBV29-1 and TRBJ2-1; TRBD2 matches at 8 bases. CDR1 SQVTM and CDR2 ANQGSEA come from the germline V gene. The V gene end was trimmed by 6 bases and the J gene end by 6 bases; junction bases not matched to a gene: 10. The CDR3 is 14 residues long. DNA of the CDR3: TGCAGCGTAGAACGGGGACTAGTAGCCAATGAGCAGTTCTTC. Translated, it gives CSVERGLVANEQFF.

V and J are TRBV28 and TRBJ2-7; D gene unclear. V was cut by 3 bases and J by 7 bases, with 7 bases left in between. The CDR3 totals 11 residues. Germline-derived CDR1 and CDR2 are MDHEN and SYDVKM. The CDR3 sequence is CASSFPGEQYF. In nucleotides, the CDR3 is TGTGCCAGCAGTTTTCCCGGGGAGCAGTACTTC.

The CDR3 protein is CASTLQGATGEAFF. CDR3 sequence (DNA): TGTGCCAGCACTCTACAGGGGGCTACGGGTGAAGCTTTCTTT. This rearrangement joins TRBV27 to TRBJ1-1, with TRBD1 matching over 9 bases. V lost 7 bases to trimming and J lost 7 bases; unmatched junction nucleotides: 10. This CDR3 region has 14 residues. Germline V CDR1 and CDR2: MNHEY, SMNVEV (reference sequence).

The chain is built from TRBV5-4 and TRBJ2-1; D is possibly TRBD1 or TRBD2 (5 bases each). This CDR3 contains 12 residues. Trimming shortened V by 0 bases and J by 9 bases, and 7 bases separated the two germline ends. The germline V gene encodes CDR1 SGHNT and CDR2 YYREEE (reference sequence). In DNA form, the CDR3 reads TGTGCCAGCAGCTTGGATGGGGGTGAGCAGTTCTTC. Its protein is CASSLDGGEQFF.

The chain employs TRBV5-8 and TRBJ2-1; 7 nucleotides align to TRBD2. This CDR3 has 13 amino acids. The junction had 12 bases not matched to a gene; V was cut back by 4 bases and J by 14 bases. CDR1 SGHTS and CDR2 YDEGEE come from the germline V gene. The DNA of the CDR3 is TGTGCCAGCAGCACATCGGGAGCGGGATGGAAGTTCTTC. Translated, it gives CASSTSGAGWKFF. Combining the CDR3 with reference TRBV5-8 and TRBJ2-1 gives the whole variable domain EAGVTQSPTHLIKTRGQQATLRCSPISGHTSVYWYQQALGLGLQFLLWYDEGEERNRGNFPPRFSGRQFPNYSSELNVNALELEDSALYLCASSTSGAGWKFFGPGTRLTVL.

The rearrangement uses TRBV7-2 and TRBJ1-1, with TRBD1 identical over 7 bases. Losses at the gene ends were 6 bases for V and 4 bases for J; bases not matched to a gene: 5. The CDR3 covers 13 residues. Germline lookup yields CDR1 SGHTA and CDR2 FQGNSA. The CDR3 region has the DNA TGTGCCAGCAGTTCGACAGGGACCACTGAAGCTTTCTTT. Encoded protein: CASSSTGTTEAFF. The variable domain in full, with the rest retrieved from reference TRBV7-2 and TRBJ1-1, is GAGVSQSPSNKVTEKGKDVELRCDPISGHTALYWYRQSLGQGLEFLIYFQGNSAPDKSGLPSDRFSAERTGGSVSTLTIQRTQQEDSAVYLCASSSTGTTEAFFGQGTRLTVV.

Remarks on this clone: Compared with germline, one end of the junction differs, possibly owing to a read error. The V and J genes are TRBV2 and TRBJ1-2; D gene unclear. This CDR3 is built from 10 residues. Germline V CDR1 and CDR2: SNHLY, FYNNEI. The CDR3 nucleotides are TGTGCCAGCTTGGGTCCCAACTTTGCCTTC. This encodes CASLGPNFAF.

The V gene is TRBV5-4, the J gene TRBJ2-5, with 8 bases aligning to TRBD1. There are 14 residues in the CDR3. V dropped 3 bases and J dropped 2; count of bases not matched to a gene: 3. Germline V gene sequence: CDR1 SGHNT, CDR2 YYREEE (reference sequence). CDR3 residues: CASSSWDRQETQYF. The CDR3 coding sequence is TGTGCCAGCAGCTCCTGGGACAGGCAAGAGACCCAGTACTTC.

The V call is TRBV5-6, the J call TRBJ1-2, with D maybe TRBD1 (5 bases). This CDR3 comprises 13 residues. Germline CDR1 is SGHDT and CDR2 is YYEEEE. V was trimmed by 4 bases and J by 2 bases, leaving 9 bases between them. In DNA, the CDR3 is TGTGCCAGCAGCCGGGGACGGAACTATGGCTACACCTTC. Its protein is CASSRGRNYGYTF.

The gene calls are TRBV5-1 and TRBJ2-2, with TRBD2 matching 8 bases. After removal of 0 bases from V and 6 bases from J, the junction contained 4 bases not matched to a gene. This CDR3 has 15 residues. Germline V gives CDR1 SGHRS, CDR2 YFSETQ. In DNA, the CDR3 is TGCGCCAGCAGCTTGGATCCGGGAGGGGCCGGGGAGCTGTTTTTT. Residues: CASSLDPGGAGELFF.

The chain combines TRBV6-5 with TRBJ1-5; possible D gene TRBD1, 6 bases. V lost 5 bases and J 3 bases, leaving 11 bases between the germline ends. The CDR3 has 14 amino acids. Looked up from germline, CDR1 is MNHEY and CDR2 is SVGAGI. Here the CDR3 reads CASSTGQHNQPQHF. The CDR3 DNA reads TGTGCCAGCAGTACCGGACAGCACAATCAGCCCCAGCATTTT.

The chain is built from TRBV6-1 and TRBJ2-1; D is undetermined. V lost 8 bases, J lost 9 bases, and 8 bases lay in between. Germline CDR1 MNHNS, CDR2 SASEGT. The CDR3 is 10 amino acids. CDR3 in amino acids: CASEFGEQFF. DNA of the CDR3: TGTGCCAGCGAGTTCGGTGAGCAGTTCTTC.

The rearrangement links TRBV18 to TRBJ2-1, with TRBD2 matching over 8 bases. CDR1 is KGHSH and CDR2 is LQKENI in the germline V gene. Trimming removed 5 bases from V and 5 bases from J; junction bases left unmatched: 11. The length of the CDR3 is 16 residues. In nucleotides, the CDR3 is TGTGCCAGCTCATCGTCCGGGACTAGTCTCCACAATGAGCAGTTCTTC. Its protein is CASSSSGTSLHNEQFF.

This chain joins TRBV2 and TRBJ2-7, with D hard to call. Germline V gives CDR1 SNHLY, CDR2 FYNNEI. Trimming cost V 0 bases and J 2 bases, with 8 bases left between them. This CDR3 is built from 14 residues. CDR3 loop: CASSEAKGPYEQYF. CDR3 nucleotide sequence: TGTGCCAGCAGTGAAGCAAAAGGGCCCTACGAGCAGTACTTC.

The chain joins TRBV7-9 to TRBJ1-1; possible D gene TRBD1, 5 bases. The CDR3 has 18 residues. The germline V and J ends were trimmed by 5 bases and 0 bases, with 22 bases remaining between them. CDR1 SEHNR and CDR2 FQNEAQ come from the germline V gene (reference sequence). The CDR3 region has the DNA TGTGCCAGCAGCGGGGAGAGTAGGGGCAGAAACATGAACACTGAAGCTTTCTTT. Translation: CASSGESRGRNMNTEAFF.

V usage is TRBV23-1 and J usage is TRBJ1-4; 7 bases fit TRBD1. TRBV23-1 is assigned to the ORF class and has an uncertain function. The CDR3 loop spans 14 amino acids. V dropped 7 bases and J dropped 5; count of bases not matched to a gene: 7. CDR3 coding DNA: TGCGCCAGCACGCAGGGGGGCGGGAATGAAAAACTGTTTTTT. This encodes CASTQGGGNEKLFF.

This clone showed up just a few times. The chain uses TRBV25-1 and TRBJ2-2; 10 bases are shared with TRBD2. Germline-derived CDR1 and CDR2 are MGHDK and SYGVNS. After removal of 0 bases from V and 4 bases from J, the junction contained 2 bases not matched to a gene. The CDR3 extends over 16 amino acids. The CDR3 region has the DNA TGTGCCAGCAGTGAATATTGGACTAGCGGCACCGGGGAGCTGTTTTTT. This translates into CASSEYWTSGTGELFF.

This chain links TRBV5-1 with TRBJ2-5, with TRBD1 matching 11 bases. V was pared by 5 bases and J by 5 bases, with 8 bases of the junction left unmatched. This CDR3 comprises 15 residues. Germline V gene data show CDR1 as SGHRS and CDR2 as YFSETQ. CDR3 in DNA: TGCGCCAGCAGTGCTCCGGGACAGGGGGGGGAGACCCAGTACTTC. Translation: CASSAPGQGGETQYF.

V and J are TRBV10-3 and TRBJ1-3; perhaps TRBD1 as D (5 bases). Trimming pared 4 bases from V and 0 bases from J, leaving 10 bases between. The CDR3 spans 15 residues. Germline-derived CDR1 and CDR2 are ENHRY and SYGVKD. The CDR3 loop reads CAISGGDRSGNTIYF. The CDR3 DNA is TGTGCCATCAGTGGAGGGGACCGCTCTGGAAACACCATATATTTT.

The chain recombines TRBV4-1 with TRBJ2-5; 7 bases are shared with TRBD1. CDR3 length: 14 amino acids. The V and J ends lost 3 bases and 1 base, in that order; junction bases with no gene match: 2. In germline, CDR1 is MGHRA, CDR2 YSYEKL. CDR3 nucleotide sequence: TGCGCCAGCAGCCACCGGGACAGCCAAGAGACCCAGTACTTC. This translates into CASSHRDSQETQYF.

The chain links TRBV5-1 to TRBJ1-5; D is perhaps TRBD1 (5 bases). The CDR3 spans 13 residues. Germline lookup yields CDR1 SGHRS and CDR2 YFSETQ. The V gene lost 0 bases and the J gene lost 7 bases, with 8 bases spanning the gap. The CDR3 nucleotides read TGCGCCAGCAGCTTGGCGGGACCACAGCCCCAGCATTTT. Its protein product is CASSLAGPQPQHF.

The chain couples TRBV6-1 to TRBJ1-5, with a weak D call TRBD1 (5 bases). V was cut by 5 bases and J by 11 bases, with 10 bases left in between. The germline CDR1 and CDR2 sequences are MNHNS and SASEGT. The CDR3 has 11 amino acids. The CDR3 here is CASSFGGSQHF. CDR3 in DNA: TGTGCCAGCAGTTTCGGGGGTTCCCAGCATTTT.

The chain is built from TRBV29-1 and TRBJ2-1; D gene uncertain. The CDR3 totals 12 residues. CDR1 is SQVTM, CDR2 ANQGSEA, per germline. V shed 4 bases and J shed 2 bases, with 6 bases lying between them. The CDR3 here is CSVAAAYNEQFF. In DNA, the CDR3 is TGCAGCGTTGCCGCGGCCTACAATGAGCAGTTCTTC.

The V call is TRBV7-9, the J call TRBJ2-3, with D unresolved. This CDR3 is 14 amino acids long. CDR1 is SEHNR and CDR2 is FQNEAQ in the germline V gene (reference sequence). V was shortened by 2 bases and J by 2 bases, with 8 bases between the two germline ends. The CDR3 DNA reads TGTGCCAGCAGCTTAACATCTCCCACAGATACGCAGTATTTT. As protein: CASSLTSPTDTQYF. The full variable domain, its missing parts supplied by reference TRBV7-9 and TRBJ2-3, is DTGVSQNPRHKITKRGQNVTFRCDPISEHNRLYWYRQTLGQGPEFLTYFQNEAQLEKSRLLSDRFSAERPKGSFSTLEIQRTEQGDSAMYLCASSLTSPTDTQYFGPGTRLTVL.

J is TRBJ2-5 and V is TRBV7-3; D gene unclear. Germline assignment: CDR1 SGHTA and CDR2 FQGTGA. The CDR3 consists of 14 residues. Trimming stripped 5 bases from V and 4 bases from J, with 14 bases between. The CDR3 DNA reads TGTGCCAGCAGCCCCCAGTCCGGTCGAGAGACCCAGTACTTC. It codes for CASSPQSGRETQYF.

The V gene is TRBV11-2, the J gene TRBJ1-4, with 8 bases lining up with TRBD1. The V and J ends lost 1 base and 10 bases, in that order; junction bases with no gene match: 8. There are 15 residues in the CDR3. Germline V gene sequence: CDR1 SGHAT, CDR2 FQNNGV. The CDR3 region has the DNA TGTGCCAGCAGCTTAGGGACAGGGTTTCATGGAAAACTGTTTTTT. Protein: CASSLGTGFHGKLFF.

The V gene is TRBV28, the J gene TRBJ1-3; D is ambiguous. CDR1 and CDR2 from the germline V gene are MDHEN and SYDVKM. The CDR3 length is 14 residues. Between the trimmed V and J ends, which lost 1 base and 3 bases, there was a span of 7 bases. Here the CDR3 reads CASSLSGVGNTIYF. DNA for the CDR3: TGTGCCAGCAGTTTATCCGGGGTTGGAAACACCATATATTTT. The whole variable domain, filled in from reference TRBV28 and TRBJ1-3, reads DVKVTQSSRYLVKRTGEKVFLECVQDMDHENMFWYRQDPGLGLRLIYFSYDVKMKEKGDIPEGYSVSREKKERFSLILESASTNQTSMYLCASSLSGVGNTIYFGEGSWLTVV.

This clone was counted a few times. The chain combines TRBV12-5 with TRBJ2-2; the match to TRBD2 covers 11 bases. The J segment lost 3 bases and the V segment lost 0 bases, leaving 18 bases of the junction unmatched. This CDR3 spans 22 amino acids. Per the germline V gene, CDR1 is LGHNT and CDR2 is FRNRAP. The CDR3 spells CASGLVPLLLAGGPRDTGELFF. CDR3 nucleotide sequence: TGTGCTAGTGGTTTGGTACCGCTCCTTCTAGCGGGAGGACCCCGGGACACCGGGGAGCTGTTTTTT.